These 32 T cell receptor beta chains share one sample of origin, sequenced in a study of human T cells and chemical hapten exposure. Documented time point: pre-sensitization, week 0. Specified treatment: therapeutic diphenylcyclopropenone sensitization with weekly scalp DPC. A single record per CDR3 protein comes from TCRdb applying MiXCR to the RACE reads. The sample lists fewer than 300,000 distinct CDR3 sequences, about 9% occurring once. The sequenced sample was whole blood, obtained in connection with sensitization to the hapten diphenylcyclopropenone (DPC). These receptors were obtained from a woman in her thirties or forties with alopecia areata. Some clones in this sample may be carry-over from other donors' samples.

This clonotype was detected many times. The chain is built from TRBV4-2 and TRBJ2-2, with TRBD2 identical over 11 bases. The J segment lost 6 bases and the V segment lost 4 bases, leaving 10 bases of the junction unmatched. Germline V gene data show CDR1 as LGHNA and CDR2 as YNFKEQ. This CDR3 comprises 17 residues. The CDR3 bases are TGTGCCAGCAGCCTACCGGTACTAGCGGGAGCGGCCGGGGAGCTGTTTTTT. Its translation: CASSLPVLAGAAGELFF.

V and J are TRBV20-1 and TRBJ2-3; the match to TRBD2 covers 9 bases. The CDR3 loop spans 16 amino acids. The J segment lost 0 bases and the V segment lost 4 bases, leaving 8 bases of the junction unmatched. Germline assignment: CDR1 DFQATT and CDR2 SNEGSKA (reference sequence). In DNA form, the CDR3 reads TGCAGTGCTACTATGACTAGCGGCTCTAGCACAGATACGCAGTATTTT. Translating it yields CSATMTSGSSTDTQYF.

The V gene is TRBV24-1, the J gene TRBJ2-6; no firm D call. This CDR3 is 14 amino acids long. Deletions cut 0 bases from V and 8 bases from J, with 7 bases between. CDR1 is KGHDR and CDR2 is SFDVKD in the germline V gene. The CDR3 nucleotides are TGTGCCACCAGTGATTTGGACGGGCCCAACGTCCTGACTTTC. Translating it yields CATSDLDGPNVLTF.

This clonotype came up many times. J is TRBJ2-5 and V is TRBV3-1; 8 bases are shared with TRBD2. There are 15 residues in the CDR3. J was trimmed by 4 bases and V by 1 base; bases with no gene match: 5. Looked up from germline, CDR1 is LGHDT and CDR2 is YNNKEL (reference sequence). The CDR3 DNA sequence: TGTGCCAGCAGCCAAGTAGCGGGGACCCTAGAGACCCAGTACTTC. This translates into CASSQVAGTLETQYF.

This clonotype was seen only a few times. The rearrangement links TRBV7-2 to TRBJ2-5; 7 bases align to TRBD1. V shed 5 bases and J 9 bases; nucleotides not matched to a gene: 9. CDR1 SGHTA and CDR2 FQGNSA come from the germline V gene. The CDR3 length is 13 residues. Here the CDR3 DNA reads TGTGCCAGCAGCCTCCTAAAGGGGGCACCCCAGTACTTC. It translates to CASSLLKGAPQYF.

This clonotype has ten or more counts. The chain is built from TRBV11-2 and TRBJ2-3; 8 nucleotides agree with TRBD2. Looked up from germline, CDR1 is SGHAT and CDR2 is FQNNGV. The CDR3 loop spans 13 amino acids. V was clipped by 8 bases and J by 4 bases; unmatched bases: 5. The DNA for the CDR3 is TGTGCCAGCTGCCGGGAGGGGCCAGATACGCAGTATTTT. It yields the protein CASCREGPDTQYF.

This clonotype has a handful of counts. The chain has TRBV2 and TRBJ2-3, with D perhaps matching TRBD2 (6 bases). Germline V gives CDR1 SNHLY, CDR2 FYNNEI. This CDR3 is 14 amino acids long. V lost 8 bases and J lost 2, with 14 bases in between. CDR3 bases: TGTGCCAGCTTGTGGAGGGAATACACAGATACGCAGTATTTT. Its translation is CASLWREYTDTQYF.

Notes on this clonotype: The missing conserved phenylalanine or tryptophan at the end of this CDR3 makes a read error likely. The chain has TRBV11-1 and TRBJ1-1; 9 nucleotides match TRBD1. Germline loops: CDR1 SGHAT, CDR2 FQDESV (reference sequence). Trimming cost V 0 bases and J 2 bases; bases outside gene matches: 1. CDR3 length equals 15 residues. CDR3 in amino acids: CASSLAGQGNTEAFS. CDR3 nucleotides: TGTGCCAGCAGCTTAGCGGGACAGGGAAACACTGAAGCTTTCTCT.

In this sample, this clonotype turned up a few times. The V call is TRBV7-2, the J call TRBJ2-1; D may be TRBD2 (5 bases). The V gene's germline CDR1 is SGHTA and CDR2 FQGNSA. Between the trimmed V and J ends, which lost 6 bases and 4 bases, there was a span of 16 bases. The CDR3 is 15 amino acids. In nucleotides, the CDR3 is TGTGCCAGCAGTTGGGTCGTCGGGGAATACAATGAGCAGTTCTTC. Translated: CASSWVVGEYNEQFF. The full variable domain, its missing parts supplied by reference TRBV7-2 and TRBJ2-1, is GAGVSQSPSNKVTEKGKDVELRCDPISGHTALYWYRQSLGQGLEFLIYFQGNSAPDKSGLPSDRFSAERTGGSVSTLTIQRTQQEDSAVYLCASSWVVGEYNEQFFGPGTRLTVL.

The chain uses TRBV4-3 and TRBJ2-1, with 13 bases fitting TRBD2. Germline V gene lookup returns CDR1 LGHNA and CDR2 YSLEER. This CDR3 has 20 residues. V trimming: 0 bases; J trimming: 0 bases; junction bases outside the gene matches: 8. The CDR3 loop reads CASSQDFPGLAGFSYNEQFF. The CDR3 DNA reads TGCGCCAGCAGCCAAGATTTCCCGGGACTAGCGGGATTCTCCTACAATGAGCAGTTCTTC.

The sample holds a few counts of this clonotype. The chain combines TRBV11-2 with TRBJ2-3; 13 nucleotides agree with TRBD2. Germline trimming cut 5 bases from V and 4 bases from J; bases unmatched to any gene: 9. The CDR3 consists of 17 residues. The germline CDR1 and CDR2 sequences are SGHAT and FQNNGV. CDR3 nucleotides: TGTGCCAGCAGCCTTCCCGGACTAGCGGGAGTGGCAGATACGCAGTATTTT. It is translated as CASSLPGLAGVADTQYF.

This clonotype came up many times. V and J are TRBV7-9 and TRBJ2-7, with TRBD1 matching over 9 bases. J lost 5 bases, V lost 11 bases, and 7 bases had no gene match. Germline assignment: CDR1 SEHNR and CDR2 FQNEAQ (reference sequence). This CDR3 has 12 amino acids. The CDR3, as DNA: TGTGCCGTCCGGACAGGGGTCAACGAGCAGTACTTC. Its protein product is CAVRTGVNEQYF.

The sample holds a few counts of this clonotype. The rearrangement links TRBV28 to TRBJ1-2; 9 bases fit TRBD1. This CDR3 comprises 14 residues. The V segment lost 5 bases and the J segment 8 bases; nucleotides outside the gene matches: 9. Germline CDR1 and CDR2: MDHEN and SYDVKM. The CDR3 reads CASSLTGTGLGYTF. For the CDR3, the DNA is TGTGCCAGCAGTCTCACCGGGACAGGGCTGGGCTACACCTTC.

V gene TRBV27 combines with J gene TRBJ2-1; D may be TRBD2 (5 bases). The CDR3 is made up of 15 amino acids. Germline CDR1 and CDR2: MNHEY and SMNVEV (reference sequence). V lost 2 bases and J 8 bases, leaving 16 bases between the germline ends. In nucleotides, the CDR3 is TGTGCCAGCAGTTTAGTTCCGGGAACGTGGGATGAGCAGTTCTTC. As protein: CASSLVPGTWDEQFF.

This clonotype was detected only a few times. This chain uses TRBV20-1 with TRBJ1-3, with D perhaps TRBD1 (6 bases). CDR3 length equals 14 residues. The germline gives CDR1 DFQATT, CDR2 SNEGSKA (reference sequence). V dropped 3 bases and J dropped 1 base, with 10 bases sitting between them. CDR3 bases: TGCAGTGCTAGGGAACAGGGTTCTGGAAACACCATATATTTT. Amino acids: CSAREQGSGNTIYF.

This clonotype was observed at least ten times. The chain has TRBV12-3 or TRBV12-4 and TRBJ2-1; D remains ambiguous. Trimming removed 8 bases at V and 4 bases at J, with 12 bases between. The length of the CDR3 is 13 residues. For the CDR3, the DNA is TGTGCCAGCCGTATAATGGCTTACAATGAGCAGTTCTTC. It is translated as CASRIMAYNEQFF.

This clonotype has only a few counts. The V and J genes are TRBV29-1 and TRBJ2-3, with 7 bases aligning to TRBD1. Unmatched junction bases numbered 2, after V lost 7 bases and J lost 4 bases. The CDR3 is 11 residues long. CDR1 and CDR2 from the germline V gene are SQVTM and ANQGSEA. The CDR3 here is CSAGQPDTQYF. The DNA of the CDR3 is TGCAGCGCGGGACAGCCAGATACGCAGTATTTT.

This clonotype was detected a few times. This rearrangement joins TRBV5-1 to TRBJ1-1; possible D gene TRBD1, 5 bases. Germline V gives CDR1 SGHRS, CDR2 YFSETQ. The CDR3 spans 15 residues. Trimming removed 1 base from V and 1 base from J, with 11 bases in between. The CDR3 protein is CASSLPTGGNTEAFF. CDR3 nucleotide sequence: TGCGCCAGCAGCTTGCCCACAGGAGGGAACACTGAAGCTTTCTTT.

The CDR3 region is CSVRLLAVASEAFF. The CDR3 DNA follows: TGCAGCGTCCGCCTCTTGGCGGTCGCATCTGAAGCTTTCTTT. The chain couples TRBV29-1 to TRBJ1-1; D uncertain. This CDR3 spans 14 amino acids. Trimming shortened V by 6 bases and J by 6 bases, and 20 bases separated the two germline ends. Germline CDR1 and CDR2: SQVTM and ANQGSEA. The full variable domain, completed using reference TRBV29-1 and TRBJ1-1, is SAVISQKPSRDICQRGTSLTIQCQVDSQVTMMFWYRQQPGQSLTLIATANQGSEATYESGFVIDKFPISRPNLTFSTLTVSNMSPEDSSIYLCSVRLLAVASEAFFGQGTRLTVV.

A few counts support this clonotype. The chain carries TRBV29-1 and TRBJ1-1, with no clear D. This CDR3 is 11 amino acids long. From germline, CDR1 is SQVTM and CDR2 ANQGSEA. The V gene lost 7 bases and the J gene lost 6 bases, with 12 bases spanning the gap. This CDR3 reads CSAGSVAEAFF. CDR3 nucleotides: TGCAGCGCTGGCTCGGTGGCTGAAGCTTTCTTT.

This clonotype has a count of ten or more. The J gene is TRBJ2-5, the V gene TRBV18, with D possibly called TRBD1 or TRBD2 (5 bases each). Trimming pared 2 bases from V and 3 bases from J, leaving 7 bases between. Per the germline V gene, CDR1 is KGHSH and CDR2 is LQKENI. The CDR3 extends over 13 amino acids. The CDR3, as DNA: TGTGCCAGCTCACCAGGGGGAAAAGAGACCCAGTACTTC. This gives the protein CASSPGGKETQYF.

In its sample, this clonotype was seen a few times. V usage is TRBV7-6 and J usage is TRBJ2-2, with 10 bases aligning to TRBD1. The J segment lost 7 bases and the V segment lost 0 bases, leaving 2 bases of the junction unmatched. Germline CDR1 and CDR2: SGHVS and FNYEAQ. This CDR3 comprises 15 residues. The CDR3, as DNA: TGTGCCAGCAGCTTAGCGACAGGGGGCAACGGGGAGCTGTTTTTT. It encodes CASSLATGGNGELFF.

This clonotype has only a few counts. The chain employs TRBV28 and TRBJ2-2; unclear D gene. Trimming pared 6 bases from V and 9 bases from J, leaving 11 bases between. CDR1 and CDR2 from the germline V gene are MDHEN and SYDVKM. The CDR3 extends over 12 amino acids. The CDR3 nucleotides are TGTGCCAGCAGCCGGTACGGTCGGGAGCTGTTTTTT. As protein: CASSRYGRELFF. The full variable domain, rest sourced from reference TRBV28 and TRBJ2-2, is DVKVTQSSRYLVKRTGEKVFLECVQDMDHENMFWYRQDPGLGLRLIYFSYDVKMKEKGDIPEGYSVSREKKERFSLILESASTNQTSMYLCASSRYGRELFFGEGSRLTVL.

The sample holds a few counts of this clonotype. The chain joins TRBV29-1 to TRBJ2-5, with D maybe TRBD2 (6 bases). Trimming pared 6 bases from V and 3 bases from J, leaving 14 bases between. CDR3 length equals 13 residues. Germline V gives CDR1 SQVTM, CDR2 ANQGSEA. The CDR3 region is CSVAGRSKETQYF. In DNA, the CDR3 is TGCAGCGTCGCGGGACGGTCAAAAGAGACCCAGTACTTC. The whole variable domain, remainder taken from reference TRBV29-1 and TRBJ2-5, is SAVISQKPSRDICQRGTSLTIQCQVDSQVTMMFWYRQQPGQSLTLIATANQGSEATYESGFVIDKFPISRPNLTFSTLTVSNMSPEDSSIYLCSVAGRSKETQYFGPGTRLLVL.

The rearrangement links TRBV2 to TRBJ2-5, with 12 nucleotides matching TRBD2. Trimming cost V 3 bases and J 4 bases; bases outside gene matches: 6. Germline V CDR1 and CDR2: SNHLY, FYNNEI. The CDR3 has 16 residues. The CDR3 loop reads CASSEGTSGPGETQYF. The CDR3 nucleotides are TGTGCCAGCAGTGAGGGGACTAGCGGGCCCGGAGAGACCCAGTACTTC.

This sequence joins TRBV6-2 or TRBV6-3 and TRBJ1-1; possible D gene TRBD1, 5 bases. The CDR3 runs 12 residues. CDR1 is MNHEY and CDR2 is SVGEGT in the germline V gene. Trimming stripped 7 bases from V and 0 bases from J, with 6 bases between. The CDR3 reads CASMDMNTEAFF. The CDR3 DNA follows: TGTGCCAGCATGGACATGAACACTGAAGCTTTCTTT.

This rearrangement joins TRBV12-3 or TRBV12-4 to TRBJ1-2; 7 bases agree with TRBD1. The CDR3 spans 15 residues. Germline trimming cut 5 bases from V and 4 bases from J; bases unmatched to any gene: 10. CDR3 nucleotide sequence: TGTGCCAGCAGTCCTATTAGGGACAGCATCTATGGCTACACCTTC. Translation gives CASSPIRDSIYGYTF.

This clonotype was picked up a small number of times. The chain recombines TRBV7-2 with TRBJ2-3; D possibly corresponds to TRBD1 (6 bases). Germline V CDR1 and CDR2: SGHTA, FQGNSA. The CDR3 contains 14 residues. Trimming took 4 bases from V and 4 from J, leaving 12 bases between them. The CDR3 reads CASSSPGVADTQYF. CDR3 nucleotides: TGTGCCAGCAGCTCGCCAGGGGTAGCAGATACGCAGTATTTT.

This clonotype appeared a few times. This sequence joins TRBV5-1 and TRBJ2-6, with TRBD1 identical over 7 bases. This CDR3 region has 18 residues. Germline lookup yields CDR1 SGHRS and CDR2 YFSETQ. V lost 5 bases, J lost 0 bases, and 11 bases stayed unmatched. DNA for the CDR3: TGCGCCAGCAGAGACCCGGGACAGCCCGCCTCTGGGGCCAACGTCCTGACTTTC. Protein sequence: CASRDPGQPASGANVLTF.

This clonotype has just a few counts. The chain links TRBV14 to TRBJ1-1, with D possibly being TRBD1 (5 bases). CDR1 and CDR2 (germline): SGHDN, FVKESK. V lost 5 bases to trimming and J lost 3 bases, with 10 bases between them. The CDR3 is made up of 13 amino acids. The CDR3 coding sequence is TGTGCCAGCAGCTTGACAGTATACACTGAAGCTTTCTTT. This codes for CASSLTVYTEAFF.

The V and J genes are TRBV29-1 and TRBJ2-2; 7 bases map to TRBD2. V lost 7 bases, J lost 0 bases, and 8 bases stayed unmatched. The CDR3 is 15 residues long. The V gene's germline CDR1 is SQVTM and CDR2 ANQGSEA. The CDR3 sequence is CSASGGTSNTGELFF. The CDR3 nucleotides are TGCAGCGCTTCCGGGGGGACTTCGAACACCGGGGAGCTGTTTTTT.

This clonotype was counted only a few times. This chain connects TRBV12-3 or TRBV12-4 to TRBJ1-1, with a possible D match to TRBD1 (6 bases). Trimming pared 5 bases from V and 10 bases from J, leaving 11 bases between. The CDR3 is made up of 11 amino acids. The CDR3 coding sequence is TGTGCCAGCAGTCAAGGGGGGCGAGCTTTCTTT. Its protein product is CASSQGGRAFF.